A selection of T cell receptor beta chains follows, all from one sample in a study of blood T cell repertoires in COVID-19. Assay: immunoSEQ multiplex PCR; the TCRdb copy retains only in-frame clones and omits some. The sample records some 460,000 clones, roughly 87% being singletons. The sequenced sample was PBMCs or T cells enriched from blood (not recorded which). The receptors were gathered from a woman aged 18-35 years who had recovered from COVID-19. Both conserved end residues are part of each CDR3. The order of the fields is V gene, J gene, D gene, CDR3 protein. The D gene is left open where the match is weak.

TRBV5-1	TRBJ2-7	.	CASSSGLSSYEQYF
TRBV19	TRBJ1-1	.	CASSVSGGEAEAFF
TRBV19	TRBJ1-2	TRBD1	CASSIFTGQGMGGYTF
TRBV6-5	TRBJ1-1	.	CASNTGITEAFF
TRBV6-5	TRBJ2-7	.	CASSQGQGREQYF
TRBV27	TRBJ1-3	.	CVSRSGRSSGNTIYF
TRBV6-5	TRBJ1-2	TRBD1	CASSYDRQGAMGYTF
TRBV4-1	TRBJ2-7	.	CASSQSEGGGYEQYF
TRBV7-9	TRBJ1-4	TRBD1	CASSLGTGYGKLFF
TRBV27	TRBJ2-1	TRBD2	CASRNGAEWGGNEQFF
TRBV5-4	TRBJ2-7	TRBD1	CASSSPPGQGSYEQYF
TRBV24-1	TRBJ2-2	.	CATSDPRVEITGELFF
TRBV12-5	TRBJ1-2	.	CASSRDMFRGYTF
TRBV7-9	TRBJ1-5	TRBD1	CASSLGTGGLNQPQHF
TRBV4-1	TRBJ1-5	.	CASSQVPGLSNQPQHF
TRBV5-6	TRBJ1-2	.	CASSFGIGYTF
TRBV29-1	TRBJ1-1	.	CSVEAVTGRNTEAFF
TRBV4-1	TRBJ1-2	.	CASSPIQTGHYGYTF
TRBV7-2	TRBJ1-5	TRBD1	CASSSDRALNQPQHF
TRBV18	TRBJ2-2	TRBD1	CASSPTGDAGTGELFF
TRBV7-8	TRBJ2-7	.	CASTERGSYEQYF
TRBV6-5	TRBJ1-3	.	CASIPVSGNTIYF
TRBV18	TRBJ2-3	TRBD2	CASSPRGGSDTQYF
TRBV25-1	TRBJ2-2	.	CASSPFGGGGELFF
TRBV7-8	TRBJ1-6	.	CASSLVDGDSPLHF
TRBV7-2	TRBJ1-2	.	CASSYRESYGYTF
TRBV25-1	TRBJ1-4	.	CASSEGRVNEKLFF
TRBV5-1	TRBJ1-1	.	CASSLGQTSDMNTEAFF
TRBV27	TRBJ1-2	TRBD1	CASRSLQGNFYGYTF
TRBV11-2	TRBJ2-5	.	CASSLVNLGGGGTQYF
TRBV6-5	TRBJ1-4	.	CATRRTGVLQKLFF